This TCR beta chain was identified during a study of cytomegalovirus exposure and HLA in healthy donors. Amplification used 60 Vbeta primers and 13 Jbeta primers. In the original processing: A later analysis tallied some 80 million unique TCR beta chains, around 9.9 million of them shared. Sequenced by immunoSEQ multiplex PCR; TCRdb stores in-frame clones only, minus some. V, J and clone size are those of that table, while D and trimming were read from the DNA. The table lists approximately 110,000 clones. Regarding the study as a whole: Both high specificity and high sensitivity reportedly marked the classifier's diagnosis of cytomegalovirus status. Equally common other TCR beta chains were less clonally expanded than HLA-associated ones, a later analysis found. In a later analysis, TCR beta V- and J-gene trimming showed a link to a missense DCLRE1C variant.

As for this clone: Its specificity is not known.

V was pared by 4 bases and J by 2 bases, with 6 bases between. The CDR3 consists of 12 residues. CDR1 MGHDK and CDR2 SYGVNS come from the germline V gene. This clonotype was sampled from a man between 18 and 35 years old in good health and CMV-seronegative. V and J are TRBV25-1 and TRBJ2-7; D not resolved. The sequencing sample was made of PBMCs. CDR3 DNA sequence: TGTGCCAGCAGTGCCTTTGCCTACGAGCAGTACTTC. This codes for CASSAFAYEQYF.